This T cell receptor (beta chain) is drawn from a study of blood T cell repertoires in COVID-19. Study context: Sources were T cells, B-cell-depleted T cells, or PBMCs; the material itself was cDNA or gDNA.

Seattle patients were enrolled during active infection and followed longitudinally. How the authors handled the data: Reference gene primer amplification gave estimated nucleated cell counts. Clones were sequenced by immunoSEQ multiplex PCR, and TCRdb holds only the in-frame ones, with some missing. V and J calls and clone size are copied from that table; D and trimming were computed from the DNA. This table has some 220,000 clones, 65% to 90% appearing once. The CDR3 sequence is 17 residues long. Germline V gives CDR1 SGHRS, CDR2 YFSETQ. Unmatched junction bases numbered 10, after V lost 2 bases and J lost 5 bases.

Source material: peripheral blood. The chain is built from TRBV5-1 and TRBJ2-5; 12 nucleotides line up with TRBD2. The origin of this receptor is a man in his fifties with COVID-19, enrolled during active disease. CDR3 residues: CASSLGLAGTLGETQYF. For the CDR3, the DNA is TGCGCCAGCAGCTTAGGACTAGCGGGGACGTTGGGGGAGACCCAGTACTTC.